These T cell receptor beta chains were read from a single sample in a study of response to subunit inactivated influenza vaccine. TCRdb reprocessed the RT-PCR reads with MiXCR, giving one entry per CDR3 protein. The sample has hundreds of thousands of distinct CDR3 sequences, approximately 14% seen once; the top ten hold around a tenth. The material was PBMCs from blood, obtained 12 days after vaccination. Source of these receptors: a man over 45 who received an inactivated influenza vaccine. Each CDR3 is given with its conserved first and last residue. D genes are given only for firm matches. Clone size is not always given. Where it is, it says once, few, many or a class for expanded clones.

>.|TRBV25-1|TRBD2|TRBJ2-2
TGTGCCAGCAGTGAATTCACGGGAGGCCGGGAGCTGTTTTTT
CASSEFTGGRELFF
>.|TRBV6-1|TRBD2|TRBJ2-1
TGTGCCAGACGAGCGGGAGGGCCACACAATGAGCAGTTCTTC
CARRAGGPHNEQFF
>.|TRBV14|.|TRBJ2-1
TGTGCCAGCAGCCAGGAATTATCCTCCTGGCGGGATGAGCAGTTCTTC
CASSQELSSWRDEQFF
>many|TRBV20-1|.|TRBJ2-2
TGCAGTGCTAGATCTGGGACTCACACTCACACCGGGGAGCTGTTTTTT
CSARSGTHTHTGELFF
>few|TRBV29-1|TRBD2|TRBJ2-5
TGCAGCGTTGAAGGACTAGCGGGACAACCTAGTTGGGAGACCCAGTACTTC
CSVEGLAGQPSWETQYF
>.|TRBV20-1|TRBD1|TRBJ1-5
TGCAGTGCTAAGGGACAGAATAGCAATCAGCCCCAGCATTTT
CSAKGQNSNQPQHF
>many|TRBV7-2|.|TRBJ1-2
TGTGCCAGCAGCTTAGCCGGGGGTAAGAATGGCTACACCTTC
CASSLAGGKNGYTF
>.|TRBV23-1|.|TRBJ2-1
TGCGCCAGCGGGGGAGCAGGCTCCTACAATGAGCAGTTCTTC
CASGGAGSYNEQFF
>.|TRBV9|.|TRBJ2-3
TGTGCCAGCAGTCTCGGGAACCACAGCACAGATACGCAGTATTTT
CASSLGNHSTDTQYF
>.|TRBV20-1|TRBD1|TRBJ1-6
TGCAGTGCTAGCCCCGGGACAGCCCGGACCCTCCACTTT
CSASPGTARTLHF
>few|TRBV19|.|TRBJ2-3
TGTGCCAGTAGCCCTACGAGGGGATCAACAGATACGCAGTATTTT
CASSPTRGSTDTQYF
>.|TRBV7-2|TRBD2|TRBJ2-7
TGTGCCAGCAGCCTAACTAGCGGGACCACCTACGAGCAGTACTTC
CASSLTSGTTYEQYF
>.|TRBV27|TRBD1|TRBJ2-3
TGTGCCAGCAGTCCGGGACAGGGGTCCCACCACCATACGCAGTATTTT
CASSPGQGSHHHTQYF
>few|TRBV6-5|.|TRBJ2-7
TGTGCCAGCAGTTACGGGACGGAGCCCTACGAGCAGTACTTC
CASSYGTEPYEQYF
>.|TRBV29-1|.|TRBJ2-7
TGCAGCGTTGAAAGTCAGGACTACGAGCAGTACTTC
CSVESQDYEQYF
>.|TRBV4-3|.|TRBJ1-6
TGCGCCAGCAGCCATTACTGGGTGTATAATTCACCCCTCCACTTT
CASSHYWVYNSPLHF
>.|TRBV6-1|TRBD1|TRBJ2-3
TGTGCCAGCAGTGAAGCGGCCTGGACAGGGGCAGATACGCAGTATTTT
CASSEAAWTGADTQYF
>.|TRBV7-2|.|TRBJ1-4
TGTGCCAGCAGCTTAGATTCCAGGACTCGTGAAAAACTGTTTTTT
CASSLDSRTREKLFF
>few|TRBV10-3|.|TRBJ1-2
TGTGCCATCAGTGAGACTCCAGGCGCTGGCTACACCTTC
CAISETPGAGYTF
>few|TRBV5-1|.|TRBJ1-2
TGCGCCAGCAGCACCAACAAGGTCTATGGCTACACCTTC
CASSTNKVYGYTF
>few|TRBV11-3|TRBD1|TRBJ2-1
TGTGCCAGCAGCTTAGGGGGACAGGGAAATGAGCAGTTCTTC
CASSLGGQGNEQFF
>.|TRBV6-2/TRBV6-3|.|TRBJ2-5
TGTGCCAGCAGTCCCACGCGGGACACCCCCCAGTACTTC
CASSPTRDTPQYF
>.|TRBV10-3|TRBD2|TRBJ2-1
TGTGCCATCGGGGGGACTAGCGGGGCTGCGGAGCAGTTCTTC
CAIGGTSGAAEQFF
>.|TRBV6-2/TRBV6-3|.|TRBJ1-1
TGTGCCAGCAGTTACTGGGCAGACTTGAACACTGAAGCTTTCTTT
CASSYWADLNTEAFF
>.|TRBV14|TRBD1|TRBJ2-5
TGTGCCAGCAGCACCCGACAGGGAAGCCGAGAGACCCAGTACTTC
CASSTRQGSRETQYF